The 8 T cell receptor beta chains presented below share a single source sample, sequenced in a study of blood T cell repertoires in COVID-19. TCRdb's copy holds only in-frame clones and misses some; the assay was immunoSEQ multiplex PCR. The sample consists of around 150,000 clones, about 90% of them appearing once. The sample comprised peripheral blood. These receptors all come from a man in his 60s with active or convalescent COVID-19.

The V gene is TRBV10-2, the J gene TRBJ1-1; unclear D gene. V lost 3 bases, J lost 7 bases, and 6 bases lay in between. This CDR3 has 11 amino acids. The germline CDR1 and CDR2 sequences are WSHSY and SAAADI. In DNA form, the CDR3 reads TGCGCCAGCAGTGAACGAGTTGAAGCTTTCTTT. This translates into CASSERVEAFF.

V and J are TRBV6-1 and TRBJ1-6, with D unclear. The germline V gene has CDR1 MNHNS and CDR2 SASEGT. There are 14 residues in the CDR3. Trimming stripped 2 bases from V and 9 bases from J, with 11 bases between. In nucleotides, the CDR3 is TGTGCCAGCAGTGAACGGTTAGGGAGTTCACCCCTCCACTTT. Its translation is CASSERLGSSPLHF.

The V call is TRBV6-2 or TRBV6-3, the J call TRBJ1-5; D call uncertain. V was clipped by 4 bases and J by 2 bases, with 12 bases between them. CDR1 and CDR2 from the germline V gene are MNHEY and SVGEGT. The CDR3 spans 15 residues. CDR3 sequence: CASSFYPVGNQPQHF. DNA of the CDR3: TGTGCCAGCAGTTTCTACCCGGTGGGCAATCAGCCCCAGCATTTT.

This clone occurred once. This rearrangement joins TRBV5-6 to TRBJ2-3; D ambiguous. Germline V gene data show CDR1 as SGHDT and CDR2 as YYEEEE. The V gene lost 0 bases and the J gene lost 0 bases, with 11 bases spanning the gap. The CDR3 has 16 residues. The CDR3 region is CASSLARSRSTDTQYF. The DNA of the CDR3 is TGTGCCAGCAGCTTGGCGCGATCCCGTAGCACAGATACGCAGTATTTT.

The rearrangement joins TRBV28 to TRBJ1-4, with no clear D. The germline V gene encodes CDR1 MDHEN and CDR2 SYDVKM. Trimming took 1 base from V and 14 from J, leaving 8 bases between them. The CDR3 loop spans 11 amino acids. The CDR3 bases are TGTGCCAGCAGTTTATCTAGGTCCCTGTTTTTT. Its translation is CASSLSRSLFF.

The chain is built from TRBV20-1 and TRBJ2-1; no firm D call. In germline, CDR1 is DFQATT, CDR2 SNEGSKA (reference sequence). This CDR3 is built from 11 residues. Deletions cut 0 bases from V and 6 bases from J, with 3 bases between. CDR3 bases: TGCAGTGCTAGAGAGCGCAATGAGCAGTTCTTC. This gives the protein CSARERNEQFF.

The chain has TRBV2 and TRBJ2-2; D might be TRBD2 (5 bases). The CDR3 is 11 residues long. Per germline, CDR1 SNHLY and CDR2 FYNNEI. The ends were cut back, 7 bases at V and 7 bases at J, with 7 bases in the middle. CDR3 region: CASIRGGELFF. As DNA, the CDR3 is TGTGCCAGCATACGGGGCGGGGAGCTGTTTTTT.

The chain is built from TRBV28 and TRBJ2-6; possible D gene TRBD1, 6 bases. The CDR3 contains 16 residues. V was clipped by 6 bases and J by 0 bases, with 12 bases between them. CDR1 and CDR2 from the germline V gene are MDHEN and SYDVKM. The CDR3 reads CASSSSRGSGANVLTF. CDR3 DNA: TGTGCCAGCAGCTCTTCCAGGGGCTCTGGGGCCAACGTCCTGACTTTC.